This T cell receptor beta chain was profiled in a study of radiotherapy plus CTLA-4 blockade in lung cancer. General study points: After radiotherapy and ipilimumab, tumor-derived clones expanded in peripheral blood.

Only a few counts were recorded for this clone. Its antigen is unidentified. Here immunoSEQ multiplex PCR was the method, and the copy in TCRdb shows in-frame clones only, minus some. The data show some 60,000 clones, 70% to 80% seen once. Chemo-refractory metastatic non-small-cell lung cancer patients received focal radiation with ipilimumab CTLA-4 blockade. Germline V lookup: CDR1 LGHNA, CDR2 YSLEER. Trimming took 1 base from V and 9 from J, leaving 10 bases between them. The CDR3 sequence is 14 residues long. This receptor was taken from a human donor with non-small cell lung cancer who had a complete response to radiotherapy plus ipilimumab. The chain is built from TRBV4-3 and TRBJ1-6; tentatively, D is TRBD1 (5 bases). The starting material was peripheral blood, obtained from a patient treated with radiotherapy plus ipilimumab. Here the CDR3 DNA reads TGCGCCAGCAGCCAAGGGACAACTTTTTCACCCCTCCACTTT. Its protein product is CASSQGTTFSPLHF.